This T cell receptor (beta chain) derives from a study of identifying expanded T cells in peripheral blood. Findings and limits, study-wide: Approximately two-week clone count variance significantly increased as total template count grew. Roughly 1.2 clones differed between technical replicates, versus approximately 16 and 19 over time.

Worth noting for this clone: No antigen is known for it.

Trimming pared 8 bases from V and 2 bases from J, leaving 11 bases between. CDR3 length equals 12 residues. The V gene's germline CDR1 is SQVTM and CDR2 ANQGSEA. Collection occurred without any documented infections or immune events in donors. The protocol was immunoSEQ multiplex PCR, while the TCRdb copy is restricted to in-frame clones and leaves out a portion. In the table there are 85,000 to 100,000 clones, about 87% of which are singletons. The rearrangement uses TRBV29-1 and TRBJ2-3; D ambiguous. The sequenced material came from blood. The sequence derives from a person aged 18-69 years in good health. The CDR3 DNA sequence: TGCAGCCCCGCGCCGATCACAGATACGCAGTATTTT. The encoded protein is CSPAPITDTQYF.